A single T cell receptor beta chain is shown here with its context. Ten or more counts support this clonotype. The antigen it binds to is not known. Base quality data are lacking; no much larger clone is found one base away. This entry belongs to a study of regulatory T cells in long-lasting Graves disease (dated by TCRdb to the early 2020s). Looking at the study overall: In the newly diagnosed Graves' disease group, patients had been taking antithyroid drugs for less than 3 months. Peripheral blood TCR sequencing and RNA sequencing compared persistent Graves' disease patients with newly diagnosed Graves' disease patients. A total of around 35 samples were covered by TCR sequencing, comprising approximately 13 persistent and around 20 newly diagnosed Graves' disease patients. The study was registered as a clinical trial and conducted in China. Results and caveats for the whole study, not just this receptor: Lower TCR Shannon entropy and fewer highly expanded clones were observed in persistent Graves' disease patients than in newly diagnosed patients, which suggested clonal expansion. As a limitation, the authors acknowledged that the small sample size may reduce accuracy. Patients with persistent disease shared more public clonotypes (around 3,000) than newly diagnosed patients did (about 1,000). TRBV28, TRBJ1-2 and TRBJ2-5 were preferentially used in persistent disease, while TRBV20-1 and TRBJ2-1 were favored in newly diagnosed disease. Sequencing and analysis were limited to the TCR beta chain. Because the primary lesion, thyroid tissue, could not be accessed, the study looked at peripheral blood alone.

The CDR3 goes from the cysteine to the phenylalanine over 15 residues. The sequence is cut down to CDR3 DNA, 45 bases in frame from base 1. In the germline V gene (reference sequence), CDR1 corresponds to DFQATT and CDR2 to SNEGSKA. Relative to germline, V is 7 bases shorter and J is 2 bases shorter, with 20 bases between their ends. This sample's time point label indicates: newly diagnosed GD, antithyroid drugs for less than 3 months. For both TCR sequencing and RNA sequencing, RNA was extracted from PBMCs in TRIzol. The diagnosis of Graves' disease was made according to American Thyroid Association guidelines. Patients were recruited from an endocrinology department in Xi'an, China. Each patient gave 7.5 to 10 milliliters of peripheral blood, collected in an EDTA anticoagulant tube. Ficoll Paque Plus density gradient separation was used to isolate PBMCs, and no further T cell sorting was performed. An Agilent 2100 Bioanalyzer and agarose gel were used to check RNA quality, while a NanoDrop 2000 measured RNA concentration.

Library preparation employed multiplex PCR. Sequencing used an Illumina HiSeq 4000. TCR beta libraries were built with iRepertoire HTBI primers and Arm-PCR amplification of CDR3 regions. Gel purification was performed on PCR products prior to sequencing. The authors' pipeline ran thus. A total of 62 TRBV and 14 TRBJ segments were identified across samples and were used for gene usage analysis of CDR3 amino acid clonotypes. COPE and FqMerger were used to merge the filtered high-quality paired reads into contigs. BLAST was used to align contigs to IMGT TRBV, TRBD and TRBJ reference genes, with CDR3 defined following IMGT. Any clonotype with a frequency above 0.1% was classified as a highly expanded clone. Repertoire diversity was measured by Shannon entropy, and V-J evenness by the Gini coefficient. A clonotype found in more than one individual was treated as public. TCRdb reanalyzed the raw reads on its own, using fastp at Q25 for trimming and MiXCR for clone calling, and kept in-frame beta chains. One record per CDR3 amino acid sequence lists the most common genes and DNA. TCRdb's processing, not the authors', yielded these V and J calls. The sample includes some 220,000 distinct CDR3 sequences, with around 19% observed a single time. 12% of the sample comes from the top ten.

These data were also reused for a study on T cells in Graves' hyperthyroidism and ophthalmopathy. As the second study states: A patient counted as having stable Graves' hyperthyroidism if no progression to ophthalmopathy occurred over 18 months of follow-up. Hyperthyroidism patients were aged 18 to 65 years and newly diagnosed, with disease duration of less than 2 months. The study excluded patients with uncontrolled infections, other autoimmune diseases, pregnancy or lactation. Diagnoses were established on the basis of clinical symptoms, serum thyroxine and TRAb, thyroid ultrasound, and orbital computed tomography. The TCR CDR3 was subjected to a first round of RT-PCR using the HTBI primer set and the Qiagen OneStep RT-PCR kit. Most expanded thyroid clonotypes (frequency above 0.001) were also detected in blood, suggesting blood repertoires may reflect thyroid immune responses. A 13 V-J signature model separated ophthalmopathy from stable hyperthyroidism, with about 90% sensitivity and around 84% specificity in cross-validation and 80%/75% in testing. During validation, the model predicted progression to ophthalmopathy a median of around 6 months ahead of onset, with 60% to 71% sensitivity and 72% to 85% specificity. To identify distinguishing TCR V-J signatures, a discovery cohort of about a hundred patients was used, comprising 43 with Graves' ophthalmopathy and some 60 with stable Graves' hyperthyroidism. Prospective prediction of ophthalmopathy was tested in an independent validation cohort of fewer than 20 hyperthyroidism patients and 17 patients who later progressed to ophthalmopathy. The roughly 100 discovery patients were randomly split 7:3 into training and test sets. The study also compared thyroid tissue and blood T-cell repertoires from more than 5 Graves' hyperthyroidism patients. After blood sampling, hyperthyroidism patients were treated with methimazole at a starting dose of 30 mg daily, and ophthalmopathy patients were treated with high-dose intravenous methylprednisolone. The libraries were constructed in a second round of multiplex PCR and then size-selected and purified. The libraries were sequenced on an Illumina HiSeq2000 using paired-end 100 bp reads. SOAPnuke was used to process the raw data, removing reads that contained adapters or uncalled bases, had a mean Phred below 15, or lacked an exact match to the constant primer or identifier. High-quality paired reads were merged with COPE v1.2.5, and unique nucleotide sequences were defined as clonotypes. Clonotypes were aligned to IMGT TRBV, TRBD and TRBJ reference segments using MiTCR v1.1. Only V-J combinations with frequency above 0.0001, covering roughly 99% of repertoires, were analysed. The TCS score was defined as the ratio of F50 (clonal expansion) to E x V (chaos), calculated using BLOSUM62-based TCRdist between CDR3 peptides within each V-J. Welch's t-statistics and random forest reduced roughly 530 V-J features to roughly 13, which were used in a naive Bayes classifier (R e1071). No statistical method was used to set the sample size in advance, and investigators knew the group allocation. According to the paper, TCR Vbeta CDR3 sequencing was carried out on around 140 peripheral blood samples, which came from fewer than 50 ophthalmopathy, 80 or so hyperthyroidism and roughly 17 progressor patients.

The origin of this receptor is a woman aged 25 to 39 with Graves disease. Donor details come from another sample of the same person, matched by shared clones. Rearrangement joined TRBV20-1 to TRBJ2-5; no confident D gene assignment can be made. The source material was peripheral blood mononuclear cells (PBMCs), sampled at new diagnosis, from a patient treated with antithyroid drugs. The nucleotide sequence reads as follows: TGCAGTGATAGGAAGGCACATGGAACTCAAGAGACCCAGTACTTC. Its coded protein is CSDRKAHGTQETQYF.